This T cell receptor beta chain derives from a study of CD8+ T cells in alopecia areata. The treatment denotes: oral pan-JAK inhibitor, 5-10 mg twice daily. Extracted RNA was reverse transcribed, and the resulting cDNA served as sequencing template. Generated by immunoSEQ multiplex PCR, the TCRdb table keeps only in-frame clones and is missing some. The data show roughly 210,000 clones, around two fifths seen once. Looked up from germline, CDR1 is MGHRA and CDR2 is YSYEKL. Trimming removed 5 bases from V and 5 bases from J; junction bases left unmatched: 9. The CDR3 loop spans 15 amino acids. This specimen consisted of CD4+ T cells sorted from blood, obtained at approximately week 36, from a patient treated with tofacitinib. This sequence originates from a human donor with alopecia areata. The J gene is TRBJ2-5, the V gene TRBV4-1, with 9 positions matching TRBD1. CDR3: CASSEGGTGLETQYF. The CDR3 nucleotides read TGCGCCAGCAGCGAAGGGGGGACAGGGTTGGAGACCCAGTACTTC.